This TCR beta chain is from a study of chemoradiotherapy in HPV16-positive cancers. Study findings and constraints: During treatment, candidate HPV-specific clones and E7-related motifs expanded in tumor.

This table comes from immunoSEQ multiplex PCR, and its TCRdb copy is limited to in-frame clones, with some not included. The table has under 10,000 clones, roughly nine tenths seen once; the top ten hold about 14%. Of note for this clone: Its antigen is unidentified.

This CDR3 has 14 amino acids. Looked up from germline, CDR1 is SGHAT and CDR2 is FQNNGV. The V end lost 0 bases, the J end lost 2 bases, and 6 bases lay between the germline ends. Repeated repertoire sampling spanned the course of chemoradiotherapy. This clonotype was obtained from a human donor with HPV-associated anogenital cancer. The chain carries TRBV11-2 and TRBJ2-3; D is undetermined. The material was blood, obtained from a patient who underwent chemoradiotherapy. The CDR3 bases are TGTGCCAGCAGCTTAGATCGCGACACAGATACGCAGTATTTT. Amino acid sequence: CASSLDRDTDTQYF.